The TCR beta chain described here comes from a study of CD4 T cells in relation to SARS-CoV-2 and coronaviruses. Whole-study context: Of the patients, about 8 were male, a few female, two Hispanic.

V lost 6 bases and J lost 6; bases outside the gene matches: 9. The CDR3 sequence is 14 residues long. Germline V gene data show CDR1 as LNHNV and CDR2 as YYDKDF (reference sequence). Naive or memory CD4+ cells were cultured 1:1 with T cell-depleted PBMCs plus CEF. Study-level points and caveats: The cross-reactivity analysis covered only spike protein, not other viral proteins.

The table came from immunoSEQ multiplex PCR; TCRdb's copy has only in-frame clones and leaves some out. The table records 41,000 or so clones, 82% of them present only once. Comments on this clone: Its target is unknown.

Sequencing input: naive CD4+ T cells from PBMCs, cultured in vitro. The subset denotes: naive CD4+ T cells isolated by negative enrichment. This TCR derives from an adult with COVID-19. This rearrangement joins TRBV15 to TRBJ2-7; 9 bases map to TRBD1. The CDR3 region is CATRITGGRGEQYF. CDR3 bases: TGTGCCACCAGGATAACAGGGGGCCGAGGCGAGCAGTACTTC.